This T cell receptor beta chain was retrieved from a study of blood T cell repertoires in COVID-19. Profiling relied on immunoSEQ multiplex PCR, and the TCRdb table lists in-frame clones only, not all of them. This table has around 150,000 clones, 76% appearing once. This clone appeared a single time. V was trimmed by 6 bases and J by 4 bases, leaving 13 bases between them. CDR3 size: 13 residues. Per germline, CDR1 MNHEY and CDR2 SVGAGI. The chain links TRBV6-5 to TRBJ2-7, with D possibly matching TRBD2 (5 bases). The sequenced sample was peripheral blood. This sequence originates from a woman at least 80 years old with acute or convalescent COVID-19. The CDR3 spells CASSLRGTYEQYF. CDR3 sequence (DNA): TGTGCCAGCAGCCTCCGGGGAACTTACGAGCAGTACTTC.